Below, 16 T cell receptor beta chains from the same sample are listed, as sequenced in a study of radiation and T cells in renal cell carcinoma. This sample's time point: baseline pretreatment blood. Indicated treatment: 15 Gy SBRT to primary tumor, nephrectomy 4 weeks later. Sequenced by immunoSEQ multiplex PCR; TCRdb stores in-frame clones only, minus some. The table records approximately 120,000 clones, around 80% of them present only once. The material sequenced was blood, taken from a patient whose treatment included radiotherapy and nephrectomy. These TCRs come from a woman aged 60-75 years with renal cell carcinoma.

The chain carries TRBV6-5 and TRBJ1-3, with D unresolved. The V gene's germline CDR1 is MNHEY and CDR2 SVGAGI. This CDR3 spans 16 amino acids. V dropped 0 bases and J dropped 0 bases, with 9 bases sitting between them. The CDR3 loop is CASSYSTGFSGNTIYF. The CDR3 DNA follows: TGTGCCAGCAGTTACTCGACGGGCTTCTCTGGAAACACCATATATTTT.

The V and J genes are TRBV6-6 and TRBJ2-7; D tentatively reads TRBD1 or TRBD2 (6 bases each). V shed 0 bases and J shed 2 bases, with 11 bases lying between them. The CDR3 runs 15 residues. Germline V gene sequence: CDR1 MNHNY, CDR2 SVGAGI (reference sequence). The CDR3 bases are TGTGCCAGCAGTTACTCGGGGGGCCAGCCCTACGAGCAGTACTTC. Protein sequence: CASSYSGGQPYEQYF.

This clone has more than one count but fewer than ten. The V gene is TRBV6-5, the J gene TRBJ1-5; TRBD1 is a possible D gene (6 bases). V was pared by 7 bases and J by 2 bases, with 15 bases between. This CDR3 spans 15 amino acids. Germline V CDR1 and CDR2: MNHEY, SVGAGI. The CDR3 DNA is TGTGCCAGCACCAGGGGTGGGACGGGCAATCAGCCCCAGCATTTT. The encoded protein is CASTRGGTGNQPQHF.

This clone has only one observation. The V call is TRBV7-9, the J call TRBJ2-7, with D possibly TRBD2 on 6 matching bases. V lost 6 bases to trimming and J lost 2 bases, with 11 bases between them. Germline CDR1 reads SEHNR; CDR2 reads FQNEAQ (reference sequence). The CDR3 spans 13 residues. The CDR3, as DNA: TGTGCCAGCAGGCGGGACGGTACCTACGAGCAGTACTTC. Protein: CASRRDGTYEQYF.

The J gene is TRBJ1-2, the V gene TRBV7-2, with TRBD1 as a possible D gene (5 bases). Germline CDR1 SGHTA, CDR2 FQGNSA. The CDR3 is made up of 14 amino acids. Deletions cut 7 bases from V and 8 bases from J, with 20 bases between. The CDR3 DNA follows: TGTGCCAGCACCTCTGAGGCAGGGCCAGGAGGCTACACCTTC. Its translation: CASTSEAGPGGYTF.

The rearrangement uses TRBV5-5 and TRBJ1-2; D remains unclear. CDR1 SGHKS and CDR2 YYEKEE come from the germline V gene (reference sequence). V dropped 2 bases and J dropped 6 bases, with 8 bases sitting between them. This CDR3 has 12 residues. The CDR3 bases are TGTGCCAGCAGCTTAGACTCTGATGGCTACACCTTC. It encodes CASSLDSDGYTF. The full variable domain, rest sourced from reference TRBV5-5 and TRBJ1-2, is DAGVTQSPTHLIKTRGQQVTLRCSPISGHKSVSWYQQVLGQGPQFIFQYYEKEERGRGNFPDRFSARQFPNYSSELNVNALLLGDSALYLCASSLDSDGYTFGSGTRLTVV.

The chain carries TRBV7-9 and TRBJ2-7; 9 bases are shared with TRBD1. With 4 bases clipped from V and 5 bases from J, the junction kept 9 bases outside the gene matches. The CDR3 runs to 15 residues. Germline V gene data show CDR1 as SEHNR and CDR2 as FQNEAQ (reference sequence). CDR3 nucleotides: TGTGCCAGCAGCTCCGGGACAGGGTTGAATGACGAGCAGTACTTC. Amino acid sequence: CASSSGTGLNDEQYF.

The V and J genes are TRBV19 and TRBJ1-2, with a possible D match to TRBD1 (6 bases). This CDR3 contains 14 residues. Per germline, CDR1 LNHDA and CDR2 SQIVND (reference sequence). V lost 5 bases, J lost 3 bases, and 13 bases lay in between. CDR3 DNA sequence: TGTGCCAGTAGTGCCCTGACAGGCGACTATGGCTACACCTTC. Amino acid sequence: CASSALTGDYGYTF.

The chain combines TRBV5-8 with TRBJ2-7; TRBD1 matches at 7 bases. This CDR3 spans 18 amino acids. With V trimmed by 6 bases and J by 2 bases, 20 bases remained unmatched. Germline lookup yields CDR1 SGHTS and CDR2 YDEGEE. CDR3 sequence reads: CASNHFGTEGFRAYEQYF. In DNA, the CDR3 is TGTGCCAGCAATCATTTCGGGACAGAAGGCTTTCGGGCCTACGAGCAGTACTTC.

The chain joins TRBV6-5 to TRBJ1-1, with a tentative D call TRBD1 (5 bases). V was pared by 0 bases and J by 1 base, with 9 bases between. Germline V gene lookup returns CDR1 MNHEY and CDR2 SVGAGI. The CDR3 totals 15 residues. CDR3 amino acids: CASSYSMTANTEAFF. CDR3 bases: TGTGCCAGCAGTTACTCTATGACAGCGAACACTGAAGCTTTCTTT.

This chain uses TRBV27 with TRBJ1-1; D unclear. The CDR3 has 14 amino acids. Germline-derived CDR1 and CDR2 are MNHEY and SMNVEV (reference sequence). With 3 bases removed from V and 5 bases from J, the gap between germline ends came to 13 bases. The CDR3 nucleotides are TGTGCCAGCAGTTTCGTAGGGATGGGGACTGAAGCTTTCTTT. It encodes CASSFVGMGTEAFF.

The chain is built from TRBV4-1 and TRBJ2-1; no definite D call. In germline, CDR1 is MGHRA, CDR2 YSYEKL. The CDR3 loop spans 16 amino acids. V lost 0 bases and J 6 bases, leaving 15 bases between the germline ends. The CDR3 DNA reads TGCGCCAGCAGCCAAGAGGCCACCTACCCATCCAATGAGCAGTTCTTC. It translates to CASSQEATYPSNEQFF.

The chain uses TRBV5-1 and TRBJ2-1, with 11 bases lining up with TRBD2. After removal of 3 bases from V and 4 bases from J, the junction contained 3 bases not matched to a gene. The CDR3 contains 15 residues. The germline V gene encodes CDR1 SGHRS and CDR2 YFSETQ. CDR3 residues: CASSWTSGLYNEQFF. The CDR3 DNA is TGCGCCAGCAGCTGGACTAGCGGGTTATACAATGAGCAGTTCTTC.

The chain has TRBV7-2 and TRBJ2-5, with unresolved D. From germline, CDR1 is SGHTA and CDR2 FQGNSA. V lost 7 bases and J lost 5, with 11 bases in between. There are 12 residues in the CDR3. In DNA, the CDR3 is TGTGCCAGCACTAAAGGGCGGGAGACCCAGTACTTC. This encodes CASTKGRETQYF.

This chain connects TRBV6-6 to TRBJ2-1; D unclear. V gave up 5 bases and J gave up 2 bases, with 13 bases separating them. CDR3 size: 15 residues. The germline V gene encodes CDR1 MNHNY and CDR2 SVGAGI (reference sequence). CDR3 loop: CASSLRTETYNEQFF. CDR3 DNA sequence: TGTGCCAGCAGTCTCAGGACGGAGACCTACAATGAGCAGTTCTTC.

This chain uses TRBV29-1 with TRBJ2-3; 7 nucleotides match TRBD2. This CDR3 is 15 amino acids long. V was clipped by 6 bases and J by 0 bases; unmatched bases: 9. Germline lookup yields CDR1 SQVTM and CDR2 ANQGSEA. CDR3 DNA sequence: TGCAGCGTAACGGGAGGACTTATTAGCACAGATACGCAGTATTTT. This sequence encodes CSVTGGLISTDTQYF.